The 15 T cell receptor beta chains below come from one sample, sequenced in a study of T cells in localized non-small cell lung cancer. Only in-frame clones appear in the TCRdb table, and some are missing; sequencing was by immunoSEQ multiplex PCR. The data hold almost 65,000 clones, with 75% to 90% observed a single time. This sample comprised peripheral blood, obtained before any cancer treatment. The receptor set was obtained from a woman aged 35 to 70 with stage I lung adenocarcinoma.

The V gene is TRBV6-1, the J gene TRBJ1-2; weak D call: TRBD1 (6 bases). Trimming shortened V by 5 bases and J by 7 bases, and 14 bases separated the two germline ends. The CDR3 is 13 residues long. Germline CDR1 MNHNS, CDR2 SASEGT. The CDR3 DNA sequence: TGTGCCAGCAGTATCCGACAGGCATCTGGCTACACCTTC. Protein: CASSIRQASGYTF.

The chain uses TRBV4-1 and TRBJ1-5; D is perhaps TRBD1 (5 bases). V lost 0 bases and J 7 bases, leaving 16 bases between the germline ends. The CDR3 sequence is 16 residues long. CDR1 MGHRA and CDR2 YSYEKL come from the germline V gene. The CDR3 DNA reads TGCGCCAGCAGCCAAGATGGTTCAGGGTTTGGACAGCCCCAGCATTTT. It specifies CASSQDGSGFGQPQHF.

CDR3 region: CASSTHEEALTYEQYF. The DNA for the CDR3 is TGTGCCAGCAGTACCCACGAGGAAGCCCTTACCTACGAGCAGTACTTC. The V gene is TRBV25-1, the J gene TRBJ2-7; D gene ambiguous. The germline V gene encodes CDR1 MGHDK and CDR2 SYGVNS. The CDR3 length is 16 residues. V dropped 5 bases and J dropped 2 bases, with 19 bases sitting between them.

The rearrangement uses TRBV19 and TRBJ1-1; maybe TRBD1 (5 bases). Trimming removed 5 bases at V and 1 base at J, with 14 bases between. CDR3 length: 15 amino acids. CDR1 and CDR2 from the germline V gene are LNHDA and SQIVND (reference sequence). This CDR3 is CASSFLDRPNTEAFF. The CDR3 coding sequence is TGTGCCAGTAGTTTTCTCGACAGACCGAACACTGAAGCTTTCTTT.

This chain's CDR3 is CASSVQGARGNSPLHF. In DNA, the CDR3 is TGTGCCAGCAGCGTACAGGGGGCTAGGGGTAATTCACCCCTCCACTTT. The rearrangement uses TRBV5-8 and TRBJ1-6; 9 bases match TRBD1. The germline gives CDR1 SGHTS, CDR2 YDEGEE. V trimming: 4 bases; J trimming: 6 bases; junction bases outside the gene matches: 8. CDR3 size: 16 residues.

V and J are TRBV2 and TRBJ1-5; 9 bases are shared with TRBD1. V was pared by 6 bases and J by 5 bases, with 11 bases of the junction left unmatched. There are 16 residues in the CDR3. Germline values: CDR1 SNHLY, CDR2 FYNNEI. This CDR3 reads CASSPPGQGIDQPQHF. CDR3 bases: TGTGCCAGCAGCCCGCCGGGACAGGGTATCGATCAGCCCCAGCATTTT. Variable domain in full (rest from reference TRBV2 and TRBJ1-5): EPEVTQTPSHQVTQMGQEVILRCVPISNHLYFYWYRQILGQKVEFLVSFYNNEISEKSEIFDDQFSVERPDGSNFTLKIRSTKLEDSAMYFCASSPPGQGIDQPQHFGDGTRLSIL.

The chain combines TRBV7-3 with TRBJ2-2; D gene uncertain. The germline V gene encodes CDR1 SGHTA and CDR2 FQGTGA. V gave up 3 bases and J gave up 6 bases, with 17 bases separating them. The CDR3 contains 16 residues. CDR3 protein: CASSLNDNALSGELFF. The CDR3 DNA reads as TGTGCCAGCAGCTTGAATGACAACGCCCTATCCGGGGAGCTGTTTTTT.

The chain is built from TRBV29-1 and TRBJ2-3; 7 nucleotides align to TRBD2. Per germline, CDR1 SQVTM and CDR2 ANQGSEA. V trimming: 4 bases; J trimming: 2 bases; junction bases outside the gene matches: 3. The CDR3 totals 13 residues. This chain's CDR3 is CSVAGTTTDTQYF. CDR3 bases: TGCAGCGTTGCGGGGACTACCACAGATACGCAGTATTTT.

For the CDR3, the DNA is TGTGCCAGCAGCCTTATCGACGCCGGTCCCTACGAGCAGTACTTC. This gives the protein CASSLIDAGPYEQYF. The chain recombines TRBV9 with TRBJ2-7, with D hard to call. The germline V gene encodes CDR1 SGDLS and CDR2 YYNGEE. The V gene lost 4 bases and the J gene lost 2 bases, with 16 bases spanning the gap. CDR3 length equals 15 residues.

This chain joins TRBV7-3 and TRBJ2-2; TRBD2 aligns across 7 bases. Germline V gives CDR1 SGHTA, CDR2 FQGTGA. The J segment lost 2 bases and the V segment lost 1 base, leaving 4 bases of the junction unmatched. The CDR3 runs 16 residues. CDR3 residues: CASSLKGTTNTGELFF. The CDR3 DNA sequence: TGTGCCAGCAGCTTAAAAGGGACTACTAACACCGGGGAGCTGTTTTTT.

This rearrangement joins TRBV5-6 to TRBJ2-7; TRBD1 matches at 9 bases. V was clipped by 2 bases and J by 4 bases; unmatched bases: 4. CDR3 length equals 14 residues. CDR1 and CDR2 (germline): SGHDT, YYEEEE. The CDR3: CASSFLGQGYEQYF. The DNA for the CDR3 is TGTGCCAGCAGCTTCCTTGGACAGGGGTACGAGCAGTACTTC.

The rearrangement uses TRBV11-2 and TRBJ2-2; D unresolved. Between the trimmed V and J ends, which lost 2 bases and 4 bases, there was a span of 8 bases. Germline lookup yields CDR1 SGHAT and CDR2 FQNNGV. There are 14 residues in the CDR3. CDR3 loop: CASSLNAGTGELFF. The CDR3, as DNA: TGTGCCAGCAGCTTAAACGCCGGCACCGGGGAGCTGTTTTTT.

This chain links TRBV7-2 with TRBJ2-1, with D possibly matching TRBD2 (6 bases). Germline assignment: CDR1 SGHTA and CDR2 FQGNSA. This CDR3 is built from 14 residues. Trimming pared 2 bases from V and 9 bases from J, leaving 14 bases between. Here the CDR3 DNA reads TGTGCCAGCAGCTTAAGCCCACGGGAGAGTGAGCAGTTCTTC. Protein sequence: CASSLSPRESEQFF.

The rearrangement joins TRBV9 to TRBJ2-4; 8 positions agree with TRBD1. The CDR3 extends over 19 amino acids. From germline, CDR1 is SGDLS and CDR2 YYNGEE. Losses at the gene ends were 0 bases for V and 0 bases for J; bases not matched to a gene: 11. This CDR3 is CASSVEAGGADRAKNIQYF. The CDR3 DNA is TGTGCCAGCAGCGTAGAAGCAGGGGGCGCCGACAGAGCCAAAAACATTCAGTACTTC.

The chain has TRBV19 and TRBJ2-7, with D possibly TRBD1 on 6 matching bases. There are 14 residues in the CDR3. The V and J ends lost 6 bases and 7 bases respectively, with 19 bases between them. Germline lookup yields CDR1 LNHDA and CDR2 SQIVND (reference sequence). This chain's CDR3 is CASSNPGTPLEQYF. The CDR3 DNA is TGTGCCAGTAGCAATCCCGGGACACCTCTTGAGCAGTACTTC.